This entry concerns a single T cell receptor beta chain. Its antigen specificity is not known. The record has no base qualities; no much larger clone is one base away. This entry belongs to a study of blood T cell repertoires in COVID-19 (dated by TCRdb to about 2020). Turning to the overall study: Samples from collaborators originated in the United States, Italy and Spain and spanned both the acute and convalescent phases of COVID-19. The prospective study material was composed of cDNA or gDNA derived from T cells, B-cell-depleted T cells, or PBMCs. Deeply sampled blood TCRbeta repertoires from subjects exposed to, actively infected with, or recovered from COVID-19 were included in the dataset. The repertoires were released in a freely available public database meant as a resource for research on the immune response to SARS-CoV-2. Samples came from the ongoing ImmuneRACE study (first 160 participants) plus 1,254 subjects from 6 global collaborators. A de-identified subject ID, COVID-19 status, age in years and sex were almost always included in the sample metadata. Where HLA class I and class II types were available, the types were taken from metadata supplied by the sample provider, not from assay-based typing.

TCRbeta CDR3 regions were amplified from genomic DNA by means of the immunoSEQ Assay, a bias-controlled multiplex PCR. Per the source publication's procedure: The number of nucleated cells in each sample was estimated by amplification of reference gene primers within the assay. Sequence reads were collapsed and filtered to measure the absolute abundance of every unique TCRbeta CDR3 rearrangement. Productive Simpson clonality was computed per sample as the square root of Simpson's diversity index over productive rearrangements. The source is immuneACCESS, and TCRdb retained only in-frame sequences with V and J called. Part of the clones is not carried over; for the studies checked, unresolved V genes explain less than half of this, and the remainder is unexplained. That table furnishes V, J and clone size, whereas the DNA furnished D and trimming. The sample table contains 120,000 or so clones; only one count was recorded for more than 70% of them. 5.9% of the sample comes from the top ten.

CDR1 and CDR2, per the germline V gene, are MGHRA and YSYEKL. The CDR3 measures 15 amino acids from cysteine to phenylalanine. The DNA shown is the 45-base CDR3, in frame from base 1. V gives up 4 bases and J gives up 5 bases, and the segment between their germline ends measures 12 bases. The collaborating institutions used their own protocols to collect whole blood in K2EDTA tubes. For TCRbeta analysis, collaborators shipped samples as frozen whole blood, isolated PBMCs, or DNA extracted from either of those sample types. General study outcomes and caveats: Clinical and demographic metadata were provided uncurated, with the amount varying by source and participant.

The sequence joins TRBV4-1 to TRBJ1-6; a tentative D call is TRBD1 (6 bases match). This TCR came from a man older than 75 with active or convalescent COVID-19. The material sequenced was peripheral blood. In nucleotides, the sequence is TGCGCCAGCAGCCTCGTGGGACAAAATAATTCACCCCTCCACTTT. It is translated as CASSLVGQNNSPLHF.